These T cell receptor beta chains were read from a single sample in a study of cytomegalovirus exposure and HLA in healthy donors. Here immunoSEQ multiplex PCR was the method, and the copy in TCRdb shows in-frame clones only, minus some. The sample holds some 120,000 clones, around 76% seen once. Sequencing used PBMCs. The source of these receptors is a woman between 55 and 75 years old in good health and CMV-seropositive. Both conserved end residues are part of each CDR3. Fields, in order: CDR3 protein, D gene, V gene. A D gene is named only where the DNA matches it firmly.

CATSRDRGTLTNYGYTF NA TRBV15
CASSPASRGNTEAFF TRBD1 TRBV28
CASSLDTGGGYNEQFF TRBD1 TRBV5-1
CASRYVEASGELFF NA TRBV2
CASSIQGLNTEAFF NA TRBV6-1
CASSELNEQFF NA TRBV25-1
CASSSRTSGSYEQYF TRBD2 TRBV5-1
CASKLRGGSNQPQHF NA TRBV19
CAWSPDGVGQYF NA TRBV30
CASSLIMVTGQTYEQYF NA TRBV7-9
CASSYSGGVSTDTQYF NA TRBV5-1
CASRETDRRGTEAFF NA TRBV6-1
CASSPSGGTAYEQYF NA TRBV7-3
CASEGAEAFF NA TRBV6-6
CAWSPGTGLSGANVLTF TRBD1 TRBV30
CSVVLAARYEQYF TRBD2 TRBV29-1
CASSSGQGATGELFF TRBD1 TRBV7-2
CASSLDSLPYLEAFF NA TRBV5-1
CASSGATEIRNQPQHF NA TRBV2
CASSSGGHTGNTIYF NA TRBV5-1
CASSSGQGWETQYF TRBD1 TRBV27